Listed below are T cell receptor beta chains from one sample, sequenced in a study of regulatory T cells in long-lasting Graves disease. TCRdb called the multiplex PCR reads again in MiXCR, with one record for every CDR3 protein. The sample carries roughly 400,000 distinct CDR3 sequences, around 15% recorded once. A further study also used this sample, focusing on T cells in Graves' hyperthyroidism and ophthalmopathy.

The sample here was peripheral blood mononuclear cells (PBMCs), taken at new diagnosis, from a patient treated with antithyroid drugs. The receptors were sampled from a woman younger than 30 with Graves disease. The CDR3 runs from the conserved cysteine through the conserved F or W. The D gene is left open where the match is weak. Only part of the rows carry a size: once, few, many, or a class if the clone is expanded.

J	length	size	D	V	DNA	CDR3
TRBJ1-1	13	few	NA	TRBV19	TGTGCCAGTCACCCTCGGGCGAACACTGAAGCTTTCTTT	CASHPRANTEAFF
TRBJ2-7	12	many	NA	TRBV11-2	TGTGCCAGCAGCTTCCGGGAGTACGAGCAGTACTTC	CASSFREYEQYF
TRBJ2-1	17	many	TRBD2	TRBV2	TGTGCCAGCACCCCGGGACTAGCGGGAGGACTAAACAATGAGCAGTTCTTC	CASTPGLAGGLNNEQFF
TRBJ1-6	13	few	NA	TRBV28	TGTGCCAGCAGTCCCATGCCTGGTGGGGCCCTCCACTTT	CASSPMPGGALHF
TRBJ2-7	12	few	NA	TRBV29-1	TGCAGCGTTGAGGGCAGGGCCTACGAGCAGTACTTC	CSVEGRAYEQYF
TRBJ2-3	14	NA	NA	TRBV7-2	TGTGCCTGGGCCAGAACAGGGTTCACAGATACGCAGTATTTT	CAWARTGFTDTQYF
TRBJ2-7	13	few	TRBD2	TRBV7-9	TGTGCCAGCAGCCCAGCGGGAGCACGGGAGCAGTACTTC	CASSPAGAREQYF
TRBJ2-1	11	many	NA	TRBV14	TGTGCCAGCAGCCAATATTATGAGCAGTTCTTC	CASSQYYEQFF
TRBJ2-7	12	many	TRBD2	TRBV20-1	TGCAGTGCTATCCGGGGGGTCTACGAGCAGTACTTC	CSAIRGVYEQYF
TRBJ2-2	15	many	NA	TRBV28	TGTGCCAGCAGTTCCGGGACACGAAACACCGGGGAGCTGTTTTTT	CASSSGTRNTGELFF
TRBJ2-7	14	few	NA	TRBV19	TGTGCCAGTAAACTCCGGGACTTATCCTACGAGCAGTACTTC	CASKLRDLSYEQYF
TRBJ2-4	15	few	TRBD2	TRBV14	TGTGCCAGCAGCCCACGCGGGACTAGAGGAAACATTCAGTACTTC	CASSPRGTRGNIQYF
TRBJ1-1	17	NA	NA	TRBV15	TGTGCCACCAGCAGAGATTCGGGCGATTTTTTTTACACTGAAGCTTTCTTT	CATSRDSGDFFYTEAFF
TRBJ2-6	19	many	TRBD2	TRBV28	TGTGCCAGCACCCCCCGGGGAGGGACTTCCACCTCTGGGGCCAACGTCCTGACTTTC	CASTPRGGTSTSGANVLTF
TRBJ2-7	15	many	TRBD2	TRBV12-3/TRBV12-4	TGTGCCAGCAGTTCCCCTAGCGGGAGGACGTGGGAGCAGTACTTC	CASSSPSGRTWEQYF
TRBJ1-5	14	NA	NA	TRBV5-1	TGCGCCAGCAGCTTGGGGGCAGGTGGGGAGCCCCAGCATTTT	CASSLGAGGEPQHF
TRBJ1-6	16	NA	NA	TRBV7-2	TGTGCCAGCAGCTTGGCAAGCATGGGGCTTAATTCACCCCTCCGCTTT	CASSLASMGLNSPLRF
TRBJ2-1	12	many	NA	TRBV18	TGTGCCAGCTCACCAGCGGGACTGGAGCAGTTCTTC	CASSPAGLEQFF
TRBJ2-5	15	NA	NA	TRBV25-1	TGTGCCAGCAGTGTGGGAAAGGGGGTATTGGAGACCCAGTACTTC	CASSVGKGVLETQYF
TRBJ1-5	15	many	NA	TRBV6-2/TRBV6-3	TGTGCCAGCAGTGAAGCTGGCTTTGGGGGCCAGCCCCAGCATTTT	CASSEAGFGGQPQHF
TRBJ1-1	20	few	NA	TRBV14	TGTGCCAGCAGCCAAGACCCCAATCCCGGGACGATCCTTTACAACACTGAAGCTTTCTTT	CASSQDPNPGTILYNTEAFF
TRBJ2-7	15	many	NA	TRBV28	TGTGCCAGCAGTTTTGTAAGCGAGGCCCCCTTCGAGCAGTACTTC	CASSFVSEAPFEQYF
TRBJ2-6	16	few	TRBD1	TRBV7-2	TGTGCCAGCAGAGCCCAGGGGGTGTCTGGGGCCAACGTCCTGGCTTTC	CASRAQGVSGANVLAF
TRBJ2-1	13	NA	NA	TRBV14	TGTGCCAGCAGCCAAGATTTAGGCAGTGAGCAGTTCTTC	CASSQDLGSEQFF
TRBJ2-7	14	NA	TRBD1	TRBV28	TGTGCCAGCAGTTTATCGCGGACAGGGAACGAGCAGTACTTC	CASSLSRTGNEQYF
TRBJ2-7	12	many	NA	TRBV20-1	TGCAGTGCTAGCGGGTTTGTAGACGAGCAGTACTTC	CSASGFVDEQYF
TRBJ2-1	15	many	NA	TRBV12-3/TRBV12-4	TGTGCCAGCAGTGAAAGCGGGTTCCACTACAATGAGCAGTTCTTC	CASSESGFHYNEQFF